This TCR beta chain was sequenced in a study of shared clonotypes between healthy human individuals (dated by TCRdb to 2018 to 2020). For the wider study: Three men and two women, aged 18 to 49 years, made up the cohort. For each donor, CD4 naive and CD4 memory were each given three plates, CD8 naive was given two plates, and CD8 memory was given one plate. The study deeply sequenced blood TCR repertoires of five healthy adults to estimate repertoire size and the extent of clonotype sharing between individuals. Different laboratories and diverse techniques were used to prepare libraries and sequence TCR repertoires, to increase sequencing depth and limit assay-specific biases. Each donor's leukapheresis produced roughly between about 0.8 and 10 billion PBMCs. Summary of the overall study and its limitations: Higher generation probabilities were observed for clonotypes shared by all four sorted-subset donors than for non-shared clonotypes. When a handful of donors were compared, the shared fraction of clonotypes was around 5.1% for naive CD4, roughly 3.4% for naive CD8, more than 2% for memory CD4, and 0.4% for memory CD8. The genetic and exposure-history diversity represented was limited by the small number of donors. Pairwise subsampling indicated that sequencing depth was expected to affect the degree of clonotype sharing among donors. Naive subsets generally had larger estimated clonotype richness than memory subsets. Even with the large sequencing depth, rarefaction of the sorted-subset datasets indicated that sequencing was incomplete. Only blood was sampled, and tissue TCR repertoires likely differ from those in blood.

Healthy HIV-negative adults with no recently reported acute infections or vaccinations were included as donors. All donors were Caucasian adults living in Nashville, Tennessee, USA. CD4+ T cells were enriched through magnetic negative selection, after which naive cells were positively selected on CD45RA and the remaining negative fraction served as the memory subset. Blood was obtained by leukapheresis, after which PBMCs were separated by Ficoll-Histopaque density gradient centrifugation and cryopreserved in liquid nitrogen vapor phase. Analytical flow cytometry was used to check the purity and quantity of every magnetically sorted T cell population. Each sorted fraction had its genomic DNA isolated and then quantified by UV absorbance on a Nanodrop 2000c. Concerning this clone itself: Its cognate antigen has yet to be identified. Base quality data are lacking; no much larger clone is found one base away.

The CDR3 measures 18 amino acids from cysteine to phenylalanine. Only the CDR3 DNA stays, 54 bases, in frame from base 1. CDR1 LNHDA and CDR2 SQIVND are derived from the germline V gene (reference sequence). The V end loses 1 base and the J end loses 4 bases, and a stretch of 23 bases separates them. Using the deep immunoSEQ assay, multiplex PCR amplified TCR CDR3 regions from genomic DNA. Extracted genomic DNA from each cell subset was distributed evenly across all wells of several immunoSEQ 96-well plates, and each plate was treated as a replicate. Each replicate PCR for sorted subsets received about 210 ng genomic DNA, equal to some 32,000 T cell genomes. The purified libraries were quantified using a Qubit 3.0 fluorometer, sized with a Bioanalyzer 2100, and then quantified again using the KAPA Library Quantification kit. A separate single-read 150-cycle Illumina NextSeq 550 flow cell was used to sequence each immunoSEQ 96-well plate. The paper's processing steps were these. The immunoSEQ output contained only junctional sequences without quality scores, so filtering could not match that applied to full-length reads. To assign V/J genes and CDR3, sequences were annotated using PyIR, a Python wrapper for IgBLAST v1.9, with IMGT germline references. Reads were filtered out if the reads had weak V/J assignments (E-value above 1e-6), no CDR3, stop codons, out-of-frame junctions, or ambiguous translated residues. V3J clonotypes were defined as sequences sharing the same inferred V gene, J gene, and CDR3 amino acid sequence. The percentage overlap between two repertoires was calculated by dividing the number of shared unique clonotypes by the size of the smaller repertoire. Three approaches were used to assess repertoire richness: RTK rarefaction, the Chao1 estimator, and Recon v2.1 estimates of unobserved clonotypes. OLGA was used to compute generation probabilities for all TCRbeta clonotypes that the gDNA method yielded from a handful of donors. TCRdb limited this immuneACCESS table to in-frame rearrangements with V and J called. A share of clones is missing; checked studies link under half to unresolved V genes, and the rest is unexplained. That table furnishes V, J and clone size, whereas the DNA furnished D and trimming. The sample yields 2 million to 2.5 million clones; approximately 93% were counted once. The ten largest clones take up 0.39% of the sample.

Material: naive CD4+ T cells from PBMCs. Sample cell subset or site, as interpreted from the label and publication: CD45RA+ positively selected. The chain links TRBV19 with TRBJ2-7, and perhaps TRBD1 as D gene, on 6 matching bases. The TCR sequence derives from a young man in good health. Some clones in this sample may be carry-over from other donors' samples. The nucleotide sequence reads as follows: TGTGCCAGTAGTATAGTCCTCTCACAGGGATCCCTTGCTTACGAGCAGTACTTC. It translates to CASSIVLSQGSLAYEQYF.